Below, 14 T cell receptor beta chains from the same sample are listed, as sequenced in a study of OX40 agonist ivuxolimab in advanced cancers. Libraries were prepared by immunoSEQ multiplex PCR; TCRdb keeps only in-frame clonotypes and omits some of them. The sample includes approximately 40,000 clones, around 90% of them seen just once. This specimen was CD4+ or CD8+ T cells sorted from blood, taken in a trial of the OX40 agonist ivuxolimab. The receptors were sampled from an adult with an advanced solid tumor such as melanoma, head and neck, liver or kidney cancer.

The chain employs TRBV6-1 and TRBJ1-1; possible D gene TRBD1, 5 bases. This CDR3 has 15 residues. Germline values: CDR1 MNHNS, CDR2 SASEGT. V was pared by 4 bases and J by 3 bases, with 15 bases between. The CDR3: CASSVDLGVDTEAFF. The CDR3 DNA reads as TGTGCCAGCAGTGTCGACCTGGGGGTGGACACTGAAGCTTTCTTT.

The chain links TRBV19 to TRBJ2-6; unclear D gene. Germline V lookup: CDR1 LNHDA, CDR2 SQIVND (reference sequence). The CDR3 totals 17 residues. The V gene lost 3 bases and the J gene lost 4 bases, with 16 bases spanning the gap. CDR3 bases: TGTGCCAGTAGTATTGGATCCGGATATTCAGGGGCCAACGTCCTGACTTTC. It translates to CASSIGSGYSGANVLTF.

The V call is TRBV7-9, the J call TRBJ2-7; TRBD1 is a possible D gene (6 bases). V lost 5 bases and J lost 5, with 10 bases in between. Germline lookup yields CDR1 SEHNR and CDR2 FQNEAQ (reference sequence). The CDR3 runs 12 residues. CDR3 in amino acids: CASSVQGDEQYF. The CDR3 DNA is TGTGCCAGCAGCGTACAGGGAGACGAGCAGTACTTC.

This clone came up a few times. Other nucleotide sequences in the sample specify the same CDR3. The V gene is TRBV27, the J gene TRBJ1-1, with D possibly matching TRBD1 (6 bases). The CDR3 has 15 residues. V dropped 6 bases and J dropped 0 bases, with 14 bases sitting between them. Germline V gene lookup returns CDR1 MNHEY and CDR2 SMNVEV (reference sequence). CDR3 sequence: CASSPTGGLNTEAFF. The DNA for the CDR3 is TGTGCCAGCAGCCCCACTGGGGGGCTGAACACTGAAGCTTTCTTT.

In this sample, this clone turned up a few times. As DNA, the CDR3 is TGTGCCAGTATCGGGCCAGGGGGCGGGTTGCCCCAGCATTTT. It codes for CASIGPGGGLPQHF. The chain combines TRBV19 with TRBJ1-5; 8 positions agree with TRBD1. The CDR3 is 14 amino acids. With 7 bases clipped from V and 9 bases from J, the junction kept 11 bases outside the gene matches. Germline CDR1 is LNHDA and CDR2 is SQIVND (reference sequence).

CDR3 loop: CASSLRDTIYEQYF. For the CDR3, the DNA is TGTGCCAGCAGTCTACGGGACACAATATACGAGCAGTACTTC. The chain recombines TRBV27 with TRBJ2-7, with D possibly matching TRBD1 (6 bases). The germline V gene has CDR1 MNHEY and CDR2 SMNVEV (reference sequence). The CDR3 is 14 residues long. Trimming took off 5 bases at V and 4 bases at J, with 15 bases between the two ends.

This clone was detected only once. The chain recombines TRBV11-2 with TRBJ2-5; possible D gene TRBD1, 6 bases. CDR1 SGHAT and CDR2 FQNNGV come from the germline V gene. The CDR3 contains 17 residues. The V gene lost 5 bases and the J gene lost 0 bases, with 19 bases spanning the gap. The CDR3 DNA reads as TGTGCCAGCAGCGGGTGGGACCTACAGGGCAACCAAGAGACCCAGTACTTC. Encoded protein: CASSGWDLQGNQETQYF. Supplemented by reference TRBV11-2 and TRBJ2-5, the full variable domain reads EAGVAQSPRYKIIEKRQSVAFWCNPISGHATLYWYQQILGQGPKLLIQFQNNGVVDDSQLPKDRFSAERLKGVDSTLKIQPAKLEDSAVYLCASSGWDLQGNQETQYFGPGTRLLVL.

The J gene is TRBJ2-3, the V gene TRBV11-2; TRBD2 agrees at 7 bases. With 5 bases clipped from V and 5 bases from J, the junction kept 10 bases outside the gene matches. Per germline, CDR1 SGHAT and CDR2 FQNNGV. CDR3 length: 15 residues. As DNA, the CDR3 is TGTGCCAGCAGCCCTTATGTGGGGGGGATAGATACGCAGTATTTT. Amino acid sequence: CASSPYVGGIDTQYF.

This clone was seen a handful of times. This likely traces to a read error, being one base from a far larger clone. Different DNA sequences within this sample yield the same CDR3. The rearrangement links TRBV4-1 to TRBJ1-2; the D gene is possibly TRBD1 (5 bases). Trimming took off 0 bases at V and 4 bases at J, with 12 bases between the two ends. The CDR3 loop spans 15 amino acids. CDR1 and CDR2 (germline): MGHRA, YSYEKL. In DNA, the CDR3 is TGCGCCAGCAGCCAAGATCAGACCGGGGCCTATGGCTACACCTTC. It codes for CASSQDQTGAYGYTF.

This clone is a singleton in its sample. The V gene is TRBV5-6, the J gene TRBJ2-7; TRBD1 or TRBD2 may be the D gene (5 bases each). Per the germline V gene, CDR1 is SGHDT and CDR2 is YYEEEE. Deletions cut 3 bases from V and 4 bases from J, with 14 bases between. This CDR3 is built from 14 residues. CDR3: CASSWGTPGYEQYF. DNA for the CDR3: TGTGCCAGCAGCTGGGGGACGCCGGGGTACGAGCAGTACTTC.

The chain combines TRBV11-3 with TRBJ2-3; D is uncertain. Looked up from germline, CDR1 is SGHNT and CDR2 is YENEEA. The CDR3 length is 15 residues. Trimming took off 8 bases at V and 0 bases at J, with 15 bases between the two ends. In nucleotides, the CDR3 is TGTGCCAGCGCGCGGAGAGGTGGGAGCACAGATACGCAGTATTTT. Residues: CASARRGGSTDTQYF.

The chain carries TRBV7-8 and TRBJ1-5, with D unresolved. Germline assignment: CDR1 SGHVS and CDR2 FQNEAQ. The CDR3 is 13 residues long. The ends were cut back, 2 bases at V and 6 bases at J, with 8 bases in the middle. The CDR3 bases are TGTGCCAGCAGCTTATCGTCCGTTCAGCCCCAGCATTTT. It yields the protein CASSLSSVQPQHF.

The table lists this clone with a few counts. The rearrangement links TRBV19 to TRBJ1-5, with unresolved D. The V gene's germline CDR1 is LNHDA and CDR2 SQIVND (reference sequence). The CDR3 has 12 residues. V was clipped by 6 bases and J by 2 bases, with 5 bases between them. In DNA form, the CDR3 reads TGTGCCAGTAGGACGGGCAATCAGCCCCAGCATTTT. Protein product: CASRTGNQPQHF.

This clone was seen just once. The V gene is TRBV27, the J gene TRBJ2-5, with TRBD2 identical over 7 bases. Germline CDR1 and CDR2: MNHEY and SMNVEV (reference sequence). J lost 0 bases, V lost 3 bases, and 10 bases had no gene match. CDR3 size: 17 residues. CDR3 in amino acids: CASSFSGLRAYQETQYF. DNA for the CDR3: TGTGCCAGCAGTTTCTCGGGACTACGCGCGTACCAAGAGACCCAGTACTTC.